These 28 T cell receptor beta chains were all obtained from the same sample, sequenced in a study of shared clonotypes between healthy human individuals. The method was immunoSEQ multiplex PCR; TCRdb's version includes in-frame clones alone and lacks a portion of them. Here the sample spans approximately 2.5 million clones, 93% being singletons. The source material was naive CD4+ T cells from PBMCs. The subset denotes: CD45RA+ positively selected. The receptors here all came from a man in his late teens or twenties in good health. Some clones in this sample may be carry-over from other donors' samples.

The gene calls are TRBV5-1 and TRBJ1-2; D gene uncertain. Germline CDR1 is SGHRS and CDR2 is YFSETQ. V was pared by 7 bases and J by 5 bases, with 18 bases between. This CDR3 is built from 14 residues. CDR3 residues: CASVRDPRQYGYTF. CDR3 coding DNA: TGCGCCAGCGTCCGTGACCCCCGACAATATGGCTACACCTTC.

The chain recombines TRBV30 with TRBJ2-5; weak D call: TRBD2 (5 bases). The germline V gene encodes CDR1 GTSNPN and CDR2 SVGIG (reference sequence). The CDR3 consists of 13 residues. V was trimmed by 0 bases and J by 11 bases, leaving 16 bases between them. The CDR3: CAWSVGGAIEQYF. The CDR3 nucleotides are TGTGCCTGGAGTGTAGGAGGTGCTATAGAGCAGTACTTC.

The chain joins TRBV11-3 to TRBJ2-7, with 7 nucleotides matching TRBD2. Losses at the gene ends were 5 bases for V and 3 bases for J; bases not matched to a gene: 4. This CDR3 is built from 13 residues. Germline CDR1 SGHNT, CDR2 YENEEA. CDR3 bases: TGTGCCAGCAGCCCAGGACTAGACTACGAGCAGTACTTC. Translation: CASSPGLDYEQYF.

CDR3 sequence: CASSLARGVGYTF. In DNA form, the CDR3 reads TGTGCCAGCAGCCTGGCTAGGGGAGTGGGCTACACCTTC. V is TRBV4-2 and J is TRBJ1-2; possibly TRBD1 for D (5 bases). Germline assignment: CDR1 LGHNA and CDR2 YNFKEQ. This CDR3 comprises 13 residues. V was shortened by 4 bases and J by 8 bases, with 14 bases between the two germline ends.

Written as DNA, the CDR3 is TGTGCCACCAGAACAGGGGAAAACATTCAGTACTTC. Translating gives CATRTGENIQYF. The chain links TRBV10-3 to TRBJ2-4; 7 nucleotides agree with TRBD1. Germline V gives CDR1 ENHRY, CDR2 SYGVKD. CDR3 length: 12 amino acids. V shed 10 bases, J shed 5 bases, and the junction held 5 bases outside the gene matches.

This clone was observed a single time. V and J are TRBV9 and TRBJ2-5; 10 bases match TRBD2. Looked up from germline, CDR1 is SGDLS and CDR2 is YYNGEE. The J segment lost 5 bases and the V segment lost 0 bases, leaving 7 bases of the junction unmatched. The CDR3 is made up of 16 amino acids. CDR3: CASSVGTSGILETQYF. In nucleotides, the CDR3 is TGTGCCAGCAGCGTAGGAACTAGCGGGATATTGGAGACCCAGTACTTC.

The chain carries TRBV10-3 and TRBJ2-7; 10 bases are a match to TRBD1. The CDR3 spans 15 residues. Germline CDR1 reads ENHRY; CDR2 reads SYGVKD. Trimming cost V 6 bases and J 2 bases; bases outside gene matches: 7. Here the CDR3 DNA reads TGTGCCATCAGGACCGGGACAGGGGAAACCTACGAGCAGTACTTC. Protein: CAIRTGTGETYEQYF.

The chain uses TRBV5-8 and TRBJ2-3; 7 bases fit TRBD1. Per the germline V gene, CDR1 is SGHTS and CDR2 is YDEGEE. The ends lost 4 bases at V and 3 bases at J; junction bases unmatched: 2. This CDR3 region has 13 residues. For the CDR3, the DNA is TGTGCCAGCAGCAGACAGGGTACAGATACGCAGTATTTT. Translated, it gives CASSRQGTDTQYF.

The chain uses TRBV19 and TRBJ1-5, with D possibly matching TRBD1 (6 bases). From germline, CDR1 is LNHDA and CDR2 SQIVND (reference sequence). The CDR3 is 12 residues long. The CDR3 loop reads CGAGVVNQPQHF. The CDR3 region has the DNA TGTGGTGCAGGGGTAGTGAATCAGCCCCAGCATTTT.

DNA of the CDR3: TGCGCCAGCAGCTCCCCGCCAGGAAGGTTGATCCCCGGGGAGCTGTTTTTT. Protein: CASSSPPGRLIPGELFF. V and J are TRBV5-1 and TRBJ2-2; D not certain. CDR3 size: 17 residues. Germline CDR1 reads SGHRS; CDR2 reads YFSETQ. V was shortened by 3 bases and J by 6 bases, with 21 bases between the two germline ends.

In regard to this clone: This specimen includes other DNA sequences encoding the same CDR3. The chain has TRBV6-5 and TRBJ2-1, with TRBD2 identical over 11 bases. V dropped 2 bases and J dropped 3; count of bases not matched to a gene: 3. The CDR3 is made up of 16 amino acids. The germline CDR1 and CDR2 sequences are MNHEY and SVGAGI. The CDR3 region has the DNA TGTGCCAGCAGTTACGGACTAGCGGGTGGCTACAATGAGCAGTTCTTC. Its translation is CASSYGLAGGYNEQFF.

This clone has a handful of counts. The CDR3: CASQRGNTEAFF. The CDR3 region has the DNA TGTGCCTCACAGCGGGGGAACACTGAAGCTTTCTTT. The J gene is TRBJ1-1, the V gene TRBV30; D gene uncertain. V was trimmed by 7 bases and J by 1 base, leaving 10 bases between them. The CDR3 consists of 12 residues. CDR1 and CDR2 from the germline V gene are GTSNPN and SVGIG (reference sequence).

V is TRBV4-2 and J is TRBJ2-2, with D perhaps assigned TRBD1 or TRBD2 (6 bases each). The CDR3 totals 18 residues. The germline CDR1 and CDR2 sequences are LGHNA and YNFKEQ. Trimming removed 1 base from V and 3 bases from J, with 18 bases in between. The CDR3 coding sequence is TGTGCCAGCAGCCAAGTACGCAGGGGTTCGGGGGACACCGGGGAGCTGTTTTTT. Encoded protein: CASSQVRRGSGDTGELFF.

The V and J genes are TRBV4-1 and TRBJ1-4, with a tentative D call TRBD1 (6 bases). Germline V lookup: CDR1 MGHRA, CDR2 YSYEKL. V dropped 2 bases and J dropped 3 bases, with 16 bases sitting between them. There are 17 residues in the CDR3. The CDR3 coding sequence is TGCGCCAGCAGCCAAATGACAGGTGGCCGGGCTAATGAAAAACTGTTTTTT. Amino acid sequence: CASSQMTGGRANEKLFF.

This chain uses TRBV18 with TRBJ1-3; no clear D. V gave up 6 bases and J gave up 0 bases, with 12 bases separating them. The CDR3 sequence is 15 residues long. Germline values: CDR1 KGHSH, CDR2 LQKENI. The CDR3 spells CASSGEGISGNTIYF. The CDR3 coding sequence is TGTGCCAGCTCCGGAGAGGGAATCTCTGGAAACACCATATATTTT.

A few counts support this clone. The gene calls are TRBV5-1 and TRBJ2-6; 11 positions agree with TRBD1. This CDR3 has 17 amino acids. The germline V gene has CDR1 SGHRS and CDR2 YFSETQ. The V segment lost 4 bases and the J segment 2 bases; nucleotides outside the gene matches: 5. Here the CDR3 reads CASSRGQGVTGANVLTF. Here the CDR3 DNA reads TGCGCCAGCAGCCGGGGACAGGGGGTTACTGGGGCCAACGTCCTGACTTTC. Complete variable domain (other parts from reference TRBV5-1 and TRBJ2-6): KAGVTQTPRYLIKTRGQQVTLSCSPISGHRSVSWYQQTPGQGLQFLFEYFSETQRNKGNFPGRFSGRQFSNSRSEMNVSTLELGDSALYLCASSRGQGVTGANVLTFGAGSRLTVL.

The rearrangement links TRBV7-2 to TRBJ1-3, with D possibly being TRBD1 (5 bases). CDR1 is SGHTA, CDR2 FQGNSA, per germline. V dropped 5 bases and J dropped 4 bases, with 18 bases sitting between them. This CDR3 comprises 16 residues. This CDR3 reads CASSLRLGVLGNTIYF. CDR3 in DNA: TGTGCCAGCAGCCTTCGGTTAGGGGTGTTAGGAAACACCATATATTTT.

The chain recombines TRBV28 with TRBJ2-7, with D possibly being TRBD1 or TRBD2 (5 bases each). V was clipped by 4 bases and J by 2 bases, with 18 bases between them. Per germline, CDR1 MDHEN and CDR2 SYDVKM. The CDR3 loop spans 16 amino acids. The DNA for the CDR3 is TGTGCCAGCAGTTCCCGAGCCGGGGCTGCCCCCTACGAGCAGTACTTC. Its translation is CASSSRAGAAPYEQYF.

This clone was detected only a few times. The chain combines TRBV28 with TRBJ1-2, with TRBD1 as a possible D gene (6 bases). Germline lookup yields CDR1 MDHEN and CDR2 SYDVKM. V dropped 8 bases and J dropped 8 bases, with 21 bases sitting between them. The CDR3 length is 14 residues. The CDR3 DNA follows: TGTGCCAGCCTTATCGGCGGGGACATGCGGGGCTACACCTTC. Protein product: CASLIGGDMRGYTF.

The CDR3: CAISPIGQAPGTDTQYF. Here the CDR3 DNA reads TGTGCCATCAGCCCTATTGGGCAGGCCCCAGGGACAGATACGCAGTATTTT. The chain employs TRBV10-3 and TRBJ2-3; possible D gene TRBD1, 5 bases. This CDR3 is built from 17 residues. The V and J ends lost 6 bases and 3 bases respectively, with 22 bases between them. Germline CDR1 reads ENHRY; CDR2 reads SYGVKD.

The rearrangement joins TRBV28 to TRBJ2-2; possibly TRBD1 for D (5 bases). Germline V gene sequence: CDR1 MDHEN, CDR2 SYDVKM. The CDR3 extends over 22 amino acids. The ends were cut back, 1 base at V and 1 base at J, with 28 bases in the middle. The CDR3 DNA sequence: TGTGCCAGCAGTTTATTTCGTTTCGTGAGACAGCCAGACGATAAGAACACCGGGGAGCTGTTTTTT. This sequence encodes CASSLFRFVRQPDDKNTGELFF.

The chain is built from TRBV2 and TRBJ2-7, with D perhaps given as TRBD1 or TRBD2 (6 bases each). The CDR3 contains 16 residues. The germline gives CDR1 SNHLY, CDR2 FYNNEI. Trimming removed 1 base at V and 3 bases at J, with 16 bases between. The chain's CDR3 is CASSEGGRDRRYEQYF. CDR3 sequence (DNA): TGTGCCAGCAGTGAAGGGGGGCGGGATAGGCGCTACGAGCAGTACTTC.

The chain uses TRBV29-1 and TRBJ2-5, with 8 bases identical to TRBD1. The germline CDR1 and CDR2 sequences are SQVTM and ANQGSEA. The CDR3 sequence is 14 residues long. V lost 6 bases, J lost 4 bases, and 10 bases stayed unmatched. The CDR3 protein is CSVRDRYRSETQYF. For the CDR3, the DNA is TGCAGCGTGAGGGACAGGTACAGGTCAGAGACCCAGTACTTC.

The V gene is TRBV27, the J gene TRBJ2-5; possible D gene TRBD1, 5 bases. In germline, CDR1 is MNHEY, CDR2 SMNVEV (reference sequence). V dropped 5 bases and J dropped 0 bases, with 10 bases sitting between them. This CDR3 comprises 14 residues. Here the CDR3 reads CASSIPGNQETQYF. Here the CDR3 DNA reads TGTGCCAGCAGTATACCAGGGAACCAAGAGACCCAGTACTTC.

The chain employs TRBV6-1 and TRBJ2-7; D is perhaps TRBD2 (5 bases). V was trimmed by 4 bases and J by 6 bases, leaving 19 bases between them. From germline, CDR1 is MNHNS and CDR2 SASEGT. The CDR3 covers 15 residues. The CDR3 nucleotides are TGTGCCAGCAGTGCATCGACCACCCCCGAGGGCGAGCAGTACTTC. This translates into CASSASTTPEGEQYF.

The chain is built from TRBV18 and TRBJ1-1, with unresolved D. Germline V gene lookup returns CDR1 KGHSH and CDR2 LQKENI. V lost 5 bases and J lost 5, with 12 bases in between. The length of the CDR3 is 13 residues. CDR3 protein: CASSSGEGTEAFF. The DNA of the CDR3 is TGTGCCAGCTCATCCGGTGAGGGTACTGAAGCTTTCTTT.

In this sample, this clone turned up once. The chain recombines TRBV27 with TRBJ1-5; 9 nucleotides agree with TRBD1. Trimming removed 5 bases from V and 5 bases from J; junction bases left unmatched: 7. Germline-derived CDR1 and CDR2 are MNHEY and SMNVEV (reference sequence). CDR3 size: 15 residues. The CDR3 region has the DNA TGTGCCAGCAGTCCACTCGGACAGGGGCATCAGCCCCAGCATTTT. Protein product: CASSPLGQGHQPQHF.

As for this clone: Other DNA sequences in this sample translate to the same CDR3. This chain joins TRBV5-1 and TRBJ1-4, with no clear D. This CDR3 has 15 residues. CDR1 and CDR2 (germline): SGHRS, YFSETQ. Trimming took off 1 base at V and 0 bases at J, with 7 bases between the two ends. The CDR3 region has the DNA TGCGCCAGCAGCTTGTTTTCGGCAACTAATGAAAAACTGTTTTTT. Amino acid sequence: CASSLFSATNEKLFF.